This T cell receptor beta chain was found in a study of blood T cell repertoires in COVID-19. Study in general: COVID-19 samples collected from the United States, Italy and Spain covered acute and convalescent phases. PBMCs, B-cell-depleted T cells, or T cells were the source of the cDNA or gDNA that made up the material.

Seattle patients were enrolled during active infection and followed longitudinally. As originally analysed: Estimation of nucleated cell counts relied on the amplification of reference gene primers. This table comes from immunoSEQ multiplex PCR, and its TCRdb copy is limited to in-frame clones, with some not included. The V and J calls and clone size were taken over from that table, and D and trimming were inferred from the DNA. The repertoire includes under 250,000 clones, under 90% of them detected once, and 11% sits in the top ten. Trimming removed 3 bases from V and 6 bases from J, with 10 bases in between. The CDR3 is made up of 12 amino acids. The germline V gene has CDR1 GTSNPN and CDR2 SVGIG (reference sequence).

The clonotype comes from a man aged 45 to 65 with COVID-19, enrolled during active disease. This sequence joins TRBV30 and TRBJ2-3; possibly TRBD1 for D (5 bases). The sample taken for sequencing was peripheral blood. The CDR3 sequence is CAWRDSADTQYF. CDR3 bases: TGTGCCTGGAGAGACAGCGCTGATACGCAGTATTTT.